Listed here is a single T cell receptor beta chain. In the authors' methods: Amplification from reference gene primers served as the basis for estimated nucleated cell counts. Using immunoSEQ multiplex PCR, the repertoire was profiled, and TCRdb retains in-frame clones only, with some absent. The DNA gave D and trimming, while V, J and clone size come from that table. The profile shows tens of thousands of clones, more than 60% of them singletons. The data are from a study of blood T cell repertoires in COVID-19. Study summary: The study drew acute and convalescent COVID-19 samples from the United States, Italy and Spain. In each case, the material was cDNA or gDNA derived from T cells, B-cell-depleted T cells, or PBMCs.

V was pared by 2 bases and J by 4 bases, with 13 bases of the junction left unmatched. This CDR3 contains 16 residues. Germline V gene lookup returns CDR1 GTSNPN and CDR2 SVGIG (reference sequence). This clonotype originated in a human donor with active or convalescent COVID-19. The donor label of this sample is uncertain. The V gene is TRBV30, the J gene TRBJ2-7; 8 nucleotides match TRBD2. Sequencing input: peripheral blood. The CDR3 DNA reads TGTGCCTGGAGTCCCAAACTATTAGCGGGATTATACGAGCAGTACTTC. Its translation: CAWSPKLLAGLYEQYF.